The clone carrying this T cell receptor beta chain is a singleton in its sample. CDR3 length equals 17 residues. V shed 3 bases, J shed 3 bases, and the junction held 12 bases outside the gene matches. Germline V gene sequence: CDR1 MDHEN, CDR2 SYDVKM. The sample is drawn from a study of blood T cell repertoires in COVID-19. About the research overall: Both acute and convalescent COVID-19 samples were obtained from the United States, Italy and Spain.

This table comes from immunoSEQ multiplex PCR, and its TCRdb copy is limited to in-frame clones, with some not included. Among about 120,000 clones listed, 90% were seen once. The V and J genes are TRBV28 and TRBJ2-7, with 9 nucleotides matching TRBD2. The specimen sequenced was peripheral blood. This sequence originates from a man in his sixties with COVID-19, enrolled during active disease. CDR3 protein: CASSFLLVAGASYEQYF. CDR3 nucleotides: TGTGCCAGCAGTTTTTTGTTGGTAGCGGGGGCAAGCTACGAGCAGTACTTC.